These 6 T cell receptor beta chains share one sample of origin, sequenced in a study of blood T cells in healthy people across ages. Primers used in a second PCR of roughly 7 to 12 cycles were a sample-barcoded 5' primer and a J-beta primer mix. TCRdb analysed the 5' RACE reads with MiXCR anew, one entry per CDR3 protein. The sample carries over 1,500,000 distinct CDR3 sequences, roughly 52% recorded once. The sample comprised blood. Receptors originate from a middle-aged woman in good health.

This chain links TRBV20-1 with TRBJ2-4; TRBD1 matches 10 bases. With the DNA end fitting TRBJ2-7 better, the J assignment may be wrong. The CDR3 sequence is 15 residues long. The V gene's germline CDR1 is DFQATT and CDR2 SNEGSKA (reference sequence). Here the CDR3 reads CSAPNRDRGFYEQYF. The CDR3 region has the DNA TGCAGTGCTCCTAACCGGGACAGGGGATTCTACGAGCAGTACTTC.

This clonotype was observed a handful of times. The chain couples TRBV9 to TRBJ2-7, with D unresolved. The germline CDR1 and CDR2 sequences are SGDLS and YYNGEE. This CDR3 region has 13 residues. Trimming removed 0 bases at V and 3 bases at J, with 7 bases between. The CDR3 spells CASSVGDFYEQYF. In DNA, the CDR3 is TGTGCCAGCAGCGTAGGGGATTTCTACGAGCAGTACTTC.

The chain uses TRBV6-2 or TRBV6-3 and TRBJ1-2; TRBD1 might be the D (5 bases). With 8 bases removed from V and 4 bases from J, the gap between germline ends came to 14 bases. This CDR3 region has 13 residues. Per the germline V gene, CDR1 is MNHEY and CDR2 is SVGEGT. CDR3: CASRRGPTYGYTF. Written as DNA, the CDR3 is TGTGCCAGCCGGCGGGGACCCACCTATGGCTACACCTTC.

The rearrangement joins TRBV12-3 or TRBV12-4 to TRBJ2-4, with 9 positions matching TRBD2. CDR3 length: 17 amino acids. V shed 3 bases, J shed 1 base, and the junction held 7 bases outside the gene matches. CDR3 protein: CASSFIKGTSAKNIQYF. CDR3 nucleotide sequence: TGTGCCAGCAGTTTTATAAAGGGGACTAGCGCCAAAAACATTCAGTACTTC.

The V and J genes are TRBV4-1 and TRBJ2-1; D not resolved. Trimming stripped 0 bases from V and 6 bases from J, with 12 bases between. Germline V gene lookup returns CDR1 MGHRA and CDR2 YSYEKL. This CDR3 is built from 15 residues. CDR3 loop: CASSQDSGRFNEQFF. The CDR3 nucleotides are TGCGCCAGCAGCCAAGATTCCGGACGGTTCAATGAGCAGTTCTTC.

Note on this clonotype: This could be a read error, since a much larger clone is one nucleotide away. The chain links TRBV29-1 to TRBJ2-5, with D possibly called TRBD1 or TRBD2 (6 bases each). CDR1 is SQVTM, CDR2 ANQGSEA, per germline. The CDR3 length is 15 residues. V dropped 3 bases and J dropped 11 bases, with 25 bases sitting between them. CDR3 sequence reads: CSVEGTGPGGSEQYF. The CDR3 DNA is TGCAGCGTTGAGGGTACGGGACCCGGGGGCAGTGAGCAGTACTTC.